This TCR beta chain comes out of a study of blood T cell repertoires in COVID-19. Study at large: The analysed material was cDNA or gDNA that came from T cells, B-cell-depleted T cells, or PBMCs.

Per the authors' pipeline: Estimates of nucleated cell counts were drawn from the amplification of reference gene primers. Using immunoSEQ multiplex PCR, the repertoire was profiled, and TCRdb retains in-frame clones only, with some absent. The DNA was the basis for D and trimming; V, J and clone size are from that table. The profile shows approximately 130,000 clones, about 76% of them singletons. Trimming stripped 9 bases from V and 5 bases from J, with 22 bases between. Germline V CDR1 and CDR2: SNHLY, FYNNEI. The CDR3 has 16 residues. This clone was recorded once. This sequence was found in a man older than 75 with acute or convalescent COVID-19. Sequencing was performed on peripheral blood. The chain couples TRBV2 to TRBJ1-4; D perhaps matches TRBD1 (6 bases). CDR3 loop: CASLQGTLRSNEKLFF. The CDR3 nucleotides are TGTGCCAGTCTACAGGGCACCCTAAGGTCGAATGAAAAACTGTTTTTT.